This paragraph reports one T cell receptor beta chain. The sample originates from a study of blood T cell repertoires in COVID-19. The overall study: COVID-19 samples collected from the United States, Italy and Spain covered acute and convalescent phases.

Method: immunoSEQ multiplex PCR; TCRdb's copy keeps in-frame clones and lacks some. The sample contains around 40,000 clones, about 82% of which appear only once. The V gene's germline CDR1 is MDHEN and CDR2 SYDVKM. With 4 bases removed from V and 2 bases from J, the gap between germline ends came to 12 bases. CDR3 length: 15 residues. The sample consisted of peripheral blood. V usage is TRBV28 and J usage is TRBJ1-5; D is uncertain. This receptor was identified in a human donor in a cohort sampled during active COVID-19. DNA for the CDR3: TGTGCCAGCAGTTCAGCGTCAATAGGCAATCAGCCCCAGCATTTT. Its translation is CASSSASIGNQPQHF.